Detailed here is one T cell receptor beta chain. This receptor's antigen is unknown. Base qualities are not at hand, and no much larger clone is one base apart. Inclusive of the bounding cysteine and phenylalanine, the CDR3 is 13 residues long. CDR3 DNA is the only sequence kept; it has 39 bases, read in frame from the first base. The germline V gene (reference sequence) yields LNHDA for CDR1 and SQIVND for CDR2. V loses 4 bases of germline sequence and J loses 4 bases, and the interval between the two ends is 8 bases. The data were taken from a study of blood T cell repertoires in COVID-19 (dated by TCRdb to the early 2020s). Context from the whole study: The collaborator samples originated in the United States, Italy and Spain and spanned the acute and convalescent phases of COVID-19. A de-identified subject ID, COVID-19 status, age in years and sex were almost always included in the sample metadata. A freely available public database, intended as a resource for researchers studying the immune response to SARS-CoV-2, is where the repertoires were released. Deeply sampled blood TCRbeta repertoires from subjects exposed to, actively infected with, or recovered from COVID-19 were included in the dataset. Where HLA class I and class II types were available, the types were taken from metadata supplied by the sample provider, not from assay-based typing. The material from the prospective study consisted of cDNA or gDNA derived from T cells, B-cell-depleted T cells, or PBMCs. Samples came from the ongoing ImmuneRACE study (first 160 participants) plus 1,254 subjects from 6 global collaborators. Study-wide conclusions, independent of this receptor: The quantity of clinical and demographic metadata differed by source and by participant and was supplied without curation.

Participants in the prospective study were aged 18 to 89 years, lived in about two dozen United States geographic areas, and enrolled through a virtual design. Cohort assignment in the prospective study relied on participant-reported clinical history from a screening survey and a study questionnaire. In the prospective study, mobile phlebotomists collected whole blood, serum and a nasopharyngeal or oropharyngeal swab from each participant. Participants in the prospective study had the option to provide additional blood draws and questionnaires over a roughly 2-month period. Before DNA extraction, prospective study blood samples were shipped either frozen or at room temperature. TCRbeta CDR3 regions were amplified from genomic DNA using the immunoSEQ Assay, a bias-controlled multiplex PCR. The paper's data handling went like this. Nucleated cell counts per sample were estimated from amplification of reference gene primers within the assay. To quantify the absolute abundance of each unique TCRbeta CDR3 rearrangement, sequence reads were collapsed and filtered. For each sample, productive Simpson clonality was calculated by taking the square root of Simpson's diversity index across productive rearrangements. TCRdb stores this immuneACCESS table with in-frame sequences only. Part of the clones is absent; in the studies checked, under half of the shortfall reflects unresolved V genes, and no reason is known for the rest. The D gene and trimming were derived from the DNA, and the V and J assignments and clone size from that table. Here the sample has 130,000 or so clones; under 90% occur a single time. Roughly 2.3% of the sample rests with the top ten.

The V gene is TRBV19 and the J gene is TRBJ1-5, with the identity of the D gene unclear. The sequenced sample was PBMCs or T cells enriched from blood (not recorded which). The clonotype was recovered from a man aged 35 to 55 with acute COVID-19. The sequence in DNA is TGTGCCAGTAGTACGAGGGTTAATCAGCCCCAGCATTTT. This codes for CASSTRVNQPQHF. The full variable domain, completed from the reference TRBV19 and TRBJ1-5 proteins outside the CDR3, reads DGGITQSPKYLFRKEGQNVTLSCEQNLNHDAMYWYRQDPGQGLRLIYYSQIVNDFQKGDIAEGYSVSREKKESFPLTVTSAQKNPTAFYLCASSTRVNQPQHFGDGTRLSIL.